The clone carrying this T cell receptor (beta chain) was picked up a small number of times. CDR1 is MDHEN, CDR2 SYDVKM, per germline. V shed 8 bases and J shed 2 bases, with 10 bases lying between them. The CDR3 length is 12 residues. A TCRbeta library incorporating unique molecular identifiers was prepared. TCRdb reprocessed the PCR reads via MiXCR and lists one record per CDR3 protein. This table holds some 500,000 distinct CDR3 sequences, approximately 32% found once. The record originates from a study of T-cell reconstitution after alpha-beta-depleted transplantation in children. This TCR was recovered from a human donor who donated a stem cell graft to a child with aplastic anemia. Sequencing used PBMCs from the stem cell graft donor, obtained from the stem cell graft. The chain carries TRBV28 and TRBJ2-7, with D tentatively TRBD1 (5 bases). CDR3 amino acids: CASCRAAYEQYF. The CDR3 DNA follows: TGTGCCAGCTGCAGGGCTGCCTACGAGCAGTACTTC.